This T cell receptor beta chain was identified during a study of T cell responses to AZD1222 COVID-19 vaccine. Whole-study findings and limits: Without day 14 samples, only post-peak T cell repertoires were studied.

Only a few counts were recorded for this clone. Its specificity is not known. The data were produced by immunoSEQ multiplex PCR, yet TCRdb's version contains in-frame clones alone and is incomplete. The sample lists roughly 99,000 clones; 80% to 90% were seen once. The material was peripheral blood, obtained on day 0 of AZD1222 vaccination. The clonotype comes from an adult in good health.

CDR3 residues: CATSPGSEQYF. The CDR3 DNA sequence: TGTGCCACCAGCCCCGGAAGCGAGCAGTACTTC. The chain joins TRBV15 to TRBJ2-7; D uncertain. V dropped 5 bases and J dropped 6 bases, with 8 bases sitting between them. The length of the CDR3 is 11 residues. The germline V gene encodes CDR1 LNHNV and CDR2 YYDKDF (reference sequence). The entire variable domain, with the rest obtained from reference TRBV15 and TRBJ2-7, is as follows: DAMVIQNPRYQVTQFGKPVTLSCSQTLNHNVMYWYQQKSSQAPKLLFHYYDKDFNNEADTPDNFQSRRPNTSFCFLDIRSPGLGDTAMYLCATSPGSEQYFGPGTRLTVT.